The T cell receptor (beta chain) described here comes from a study of T cell responses to AZD1222 COVID-19 vaccine. Study outcomes and limitations: Spike-specific TCR breadth and depth went up after people got two AZD1222 doses. White British donors predominated, females outnumbered males, and clonal diversity was possibly underestimated. Just six or seven AZD1222 recipients tested seropositive at baseline.

Concerning this clone itself: The target antigen is unknown.

Sequencing was performed with immunoSEQ multiplex PCR; in TCRdb, only in-frame clones are kept and a portion is missing. The sample holds some 91,000 clones, 90% to 95% seen once. The CDR3 length is 15 residues. CDR1 and CDR2 from the germline V gene are MDHEN and SYDVKM. With 3 bases removed from V and 1 base from J, the gap between germline ends came to 10 bases. The TCR comes from an adult in good health. The input for sequencing was peripheral blood, taken on day 0 of AZD1222 vaccination. The chain is built from TRBV28 and TRBJ1-3, with D hard to call. CDR3 nucleotides: TGTGCCAGCAGTTTGTTACGGGAGTCTGGAAACACCATATATTTT. It yields the protein CASSLLRESGNTIYF.